This T cell receptor beta chain was found in a study of blood T cell repertoires in COVID-19. Across the whole study: Sites across the United States, Italy and Spain contributed samples from acute and convalescent COVID-19. T cells, B-cell-depleted T cells, or PBMCs supplied cDNA or gDNA.

Original methodology: Counts of nucleated cells, estimated from reference gene primer amplification, were obtained. The assay was immunoSEQ multiplex PCR, and TCRdb's table has in-frame clones only and misses some. V, J and clone size were drawn from that table, and D and trimming were deduced from the DNA. The repertoire holds about 120,000 clones, with more than 60% as singletons. This clone was recorded only once. Trimming left V 3 bases short and J 4 bases short, with 13 bases between. Germline V gene data show CDR1 as KGHDR and CDR2 as SFDVKD. CDR3 length: 15 residues. Sequences were obtained from peripheral blood. This receptor was obtained from a man between 65 and 85 years old with acute or convalescent COVID-19. The chain employs TRBV24-1 and TRBJ2-3, with D perhaps matching TRBD2 (6 bases). The CDR3 sequence is CATSDPSEEADTQYF. The CDR3 nucleotides are TGTGCCACCAGTGATCCTAGCGAGGAAGCAGATACGCAGTATTTT.